This TCR beta chain was recovered during a study of Ad26.COV2.S vaccination and SARS-CoV-2 variants. Study observations and caveats: Relative to placebo recipients, vaccine recipients exhibited elevated spike-specific TCR breadth. Measures of TCR breadth and depth may have fallen short of total T cell responses.

As for this clone: Antigen unknown.

Described treatment: around 19 received Ad26.COV2.S at low or high dose, single or two shots; about 5 received placebo; per-sample allocation not given. Samples analyzed were those drawn on day 63 after the first vaccine or placebo injection. Trimming stripped 7 bases from V and 3 bases from J, with 15 bases between. The CDR3 loop spans 14 amino acids. Germline V gene sequence: CDR1 SNHLY, CDR2 FYNNEI. The method was immunoSEQ multiplex PCR; TCRdb's version includes in-frame clones alone and lacks a portion of them. Of about 400,000 clones detected, approximately 89% appear once; the ten largest clones hold over 1.5%.

Sequencing used peripheral blood, obtained in a trial of Ad26.COV2.S vaccine versus placebo. This TCR derives from a person aged 18 to 65 who received the Ad26.COV2.S COVID-19 vaccine or a placebo. This chain uses TRBV2 with TRBJ2-5; D unclear. In DNA form, the CDR3 reads TGTGCCAGCACTCAAAGAGGAGCAGAAGAGACCCAGTACTTC. Protein: CASTQRGAEETQYF.